Included here is one T cell receptor (beta chain) sequence, with context. The antigen it binds to is not known. No per-base quality is available; no much larger clone lies one base away. The source of the sample is a study of blood T cells in healthy people across ages (dated by TCRdb to about 2015). Turning to the overall study: In model experiments, roughly one uniquely barcoded TCR beta cDNA molecule per two T cells was captured by template switching. To track age-related changes in TCR beta repertoire diversity, the study relied on deep sequencing normalized with unique cDNA molecular identifiers. Four age groups were formed from the donors: young (average roughly 15 years), middle-aged (approximately 39), aged (approximately 60) and long-lived (around 82). To avoid experimental bias, donors of different ages were distributed randomly across sequencing lanes. Using the same blood draw, the study looked at two additional independent replicas of 1 million unique cDNA reads for two donors, one aged 18 to 30 and the other aged 80 or older.

The donors were roughly 40 Caucasian individuals from Russia, aged roughly 6 to 90 years, who were systemically healthy. Each donor gave 8 to 10 milliliters of peripheral blood, collected into EDTA-treated Vacutainer tubes. Ficoll-Paque density-gradient centrifugation was used to isolate PBMCs, with at least 6.5 million per sample. Trizol reagent was used to extract total RNA from the PBMCs, yielding at least 6 micrograms per sample. Naive CD45RAhigh/CD27high T cell percentages were measured by flow cytometry on a PBMC aliquot from every donor. The CDR3 starts with the cysteine, ends with the phenylalanine, and has 13 residues. Only the CDR3 portion is preserved as DNA: 39 bases, with reading frame beginning at the first base. The germline V gene yields MGHDK for CDR1 and SYGVNS for CDR2. Germline trimming: 6 bases from V, 4 bases from J; junction bases outside gene matches: 4. The research as a whole found: Compared with the aged group, the long-lived group had more naive CD4+ T cells, fewer expanded clones and increased TCR diversity, a pattern suggesting age selection. There was a strong correlation between observed TCR beta diversity and the percentage of naive T cells measured by flow cytometry. Observed TCR beta diversity per million T cells fell roughly linearly with age, and a significant reduction was already apparent by age roughly 40. Bulk unsorted PBMC profiling prevented conclusive comparison of naive and antigen-experienced compartments. Because donor CMV infection status was unknown, age-related changes in expanded clonotypes were potentially confounded. Estimates of total diversity from one million sequenced T cells were regarded as lower bounds and underestimates.

Library preparation used 5' RACE. Sequenced using an Illumina HiSeq 2500. The second PCR ran for about 7 to 11 cycles and used a J-beta primer mix along with a sample-barcoded 5' primer. A unique molecular identifier was introduced onto each TCR beta cDNA molecule by a template-switch 5' adaptor carrying 12 random nucleotides. Each sample yielded at least 2.5 million CDR3-containing paired-end reads. All of the RNA was converted into first-strand cDNA using the Mint cDNA synthesis kit, with a TRBC-specific oligonucleotide serving as the primer. Following uracil-DNA glycosylase treatment, all cDNA underwent a first 18-cycle PCR with the universal primers M1SS and BC2_uni_R. The authors' analysis ran thus. Each sample was normalized by randomly selecting 1 million high-quality reads, each carrying a distinct molecular identifier. Reads with shared molecular identifiers were discarded instead of being binned into consensus sequences. MiTCR, with a Q25 quality threshold and the strictest error-elimination algorithm, was used for CDR3 identification, clonotype clustering and error correction. A nonparametric unseen species model with Euler transformation was used to estimate lower-bound total TCR beta diversity. TCRdb ran its own pipeline on the public reads, namely fastp trimming at Q25 and MiXCR clone calling, and kept in-frame beta chains. Identical CDR3 protein sequences are pooled into one entry, listed with their most common genes and DNA. The V and J calls reflect TCRdb's pipeline rather than the authors' work. This sample comprises roughly 720,000 distinct CDR3 sequences, around half of them detected only once. The ten largest clones capture approximately 40% of the sample.

Recombination connected TRBV25-1 to TRBJ2-3; 7 middle bases align to TRBD2. Material: blood. The source of this sequence is an older man in good health. The encoded CDR3 is CASRPTSADTQYF. At the DNA level, the sequence is TGTGCCAGCAGACCTACTAGCGCAGATACGCAGTATTTT.